These T cell receptor beta chains were read from a single sample in a study of cytotoxic CD8 clonotypes in ibrutinib-treated CLL. Profiling relied on immunoSEQ multiplex PCR, and the TCRdb table lists in-frame clones only, not all of them. The sample holds hundreds of thousands of clones; around 70% are singletons and the top ten take 15%. The sequencing used PBMCs, collected after 24 months of ibrutinib treatment. These receptors came from a human donor with chronic lymphocytic leukemia. Each CDR3 is given with its conserved first and last residue. D genes are given only for firm matches.

j_gene	d_gene	v_gene	CDR3aa	CDR3nt
TRBJ2-1	NA	TRBV7-2	CASRRARASDEQFF	TGTGCCAGCAGGCGAGCGCGGGCTAGCGATGAGCAGTTCTTC
TRBJ2-7	NA	TRBV5-4	CASSLDSPDEQYF	TGTGCCAGCAGCCTGGACTCCCCCGACGAGCAGTACTTC
TRBJ1-5	NA	TRBV28	CASRTGINQPQHF	TGTGCCAGCAGAACAGGGATCAATCAGCCCCAGCATTTT
TRBJ1-2	NA	TRBV29-1	CSVGEGTYGYTF	TGCAGCGTTGGGGAGGGAACCTATGGCTACACCTTC
TRBJ2-3	NA	TRBV5-1	CASSNRDNTDTQYF	TGCGCCAGCAGCAACCGGGACAACACAGATACGCAGTATTTT
TRBJ2-5	TRBD1	TRBV5-5	CASSLGDRAQETQYF	TGTGCCAGCAGCTTGGGAGACAGGGCCCAAGAGACCCAGTACTTC
TRBJ2-7	TRBD1	TRBV7-2	CASGHRDRGYEQYF	TGTGCCAGCGGCCACCGGGACAGGGGCTACGAGCAGTACTTC
TRBJ2-3	TRBD1	TRBV5-8	CASEGTGYGDTQYF	TGTGCCAGCGAAGGGACAGGGTACGGAGATACGCAGTATTTT
TRBJ2-7	NA	TRBV6-5	CASRDSYEQYF	TGTGCCAGCAGGGACAGCTACGAGCAGTACTTC
TRBJ2-3	NA	TRBV30	CAWSSTSQYF	TGTGCCTGGAGCTCTACTTCGCAGTATTTT